This T cell receptor beta chain derives from a study of T cell repertoires in cytomegalovirus infection. Background on the study: Both recently identified HLA-C-restricted and well-studied HLA-B-restricted CMV epitopes were used in the study. CMV infection together with matching HLA type was indicated by public TCR beta signatures.

One entry per CDR3 protein results from TCRdb running MiXCR on the reads. The table lists about 340,000 distinct CDR3 sequences, roughly 28% of them singletons. Study-wide results and limits: HLA-C-restricted CMV-specific TCR beta clonotypes prevailed in the ex vivo response.

The CDR3 contains 15 residues. Germline-derived CDR1 and CDR2 are DFQATT and SNEGSKA (reference sequence). Trimming left V 6 bases short and J 13 bases short, with 28 bases between. This clonotype was counted between two and nine times. What it binds is unknown. The chain recombines TRBV20-1 with TRBJ2-1; D perhaps matches TRBD2 (6 bases). Material: cultured PBMCs, obtained from culture after CMV antigen stimulation. The source of this sequence is a human donor in good health (CMV status not recorded). Some clones in this sample may be carry-over from other donors' samples. This chain's CDR3 is CSAGGQKLFTMSQFF. The CDR3, as DNA: TGCAGTGCCGGAGGGCAAAAGCTATTTACAATGAGCCAGTTCTTC.